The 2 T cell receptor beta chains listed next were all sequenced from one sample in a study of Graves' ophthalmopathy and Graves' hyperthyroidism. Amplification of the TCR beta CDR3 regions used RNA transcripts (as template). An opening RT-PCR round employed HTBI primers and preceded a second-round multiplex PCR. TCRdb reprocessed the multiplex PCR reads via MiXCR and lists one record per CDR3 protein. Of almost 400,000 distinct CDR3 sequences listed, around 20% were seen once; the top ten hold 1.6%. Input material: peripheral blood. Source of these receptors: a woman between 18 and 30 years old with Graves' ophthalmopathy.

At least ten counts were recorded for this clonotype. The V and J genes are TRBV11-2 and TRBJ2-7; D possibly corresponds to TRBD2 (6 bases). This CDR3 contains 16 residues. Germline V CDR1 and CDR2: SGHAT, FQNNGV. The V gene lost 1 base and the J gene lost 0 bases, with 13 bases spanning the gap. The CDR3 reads CASSLGGSGSSYEQYF. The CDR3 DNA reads TGTGCCAGCAGCTTAGGTGGTAGCGGTAGCTCCTACGAGCAGTACTTC.

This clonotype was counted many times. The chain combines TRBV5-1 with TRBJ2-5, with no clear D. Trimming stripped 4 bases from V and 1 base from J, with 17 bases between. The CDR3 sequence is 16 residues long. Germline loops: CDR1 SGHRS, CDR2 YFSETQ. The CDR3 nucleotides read TGCGCCAGCAGCCCCGGTACGGGCCTACTCCAAGAGACCCAGTACTTC. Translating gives CASSPGTGLLQETQYF. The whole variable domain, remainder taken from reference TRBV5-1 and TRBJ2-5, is KAGVTQTPRYLIKTRGQQVTLSCSPISGHRSVSWYQQTPGQGLQFLFEYFSETQRNKGNFPGRFSGRQFSNSRSEMNVSTLELGDSALYLCASSPGTGLLQETQYFGPGTRLLVL.